Each of the 27 T cell receptor beta chains below was sequenced from the same sample in a study of metastatic and nonmetastatic thyroid tumors (dated by TCRdb to the early 2020s). None of the patients had been given any treatment before thyroid surgery. Libraries came from PCR. The sequencing machine was an Illumina HiSeq 4000. In TCRdb, the public reads were trimmed at Q25 with fastp and aligned with MiXCR, with productive beta chains retained. The sample table contains 30,000 or so clones; only one count was recorded for roughly 23% of them. Together, the top ten hold approximately 15% of the sample. The specimen sequenced was blood. The receptors here all came from a female donor with papillary thyroid cancer or a benign thyroid nodule (not recorded which). Some clones in this sample may be carry-over from other donors' samples.

This clone has ten or more counts. The chain has TRBV9 and TRBJ2-3; TRBD1 matches at 7 bases. The length of the CDR3 is 15 residues. Trimming removed 0 bases from V and 4 bases from J; junction bases left unmatched: 5. From germline, CDR1 is SGDLS and CDR2 YYNGEE. The CDR3 bases are TGTGCCAGCAGCGTAGAGCAGGGGGTGGCAGATACGCAGTATTTT. It translates to CASSVEQGVADTQYF.

V is TRBV12-3 or TRBV12-4 and J is TRBJ2-7; perhaps TRBD2 as D (5 bases). CDR3 length: 14 residues. The V gene lost 5 bases and the J gene lost 2 bases, with 13 bases spanning the gap. DNA for the CDR3: TGTGCCAGCAGTCAAGGGAGAACAGCCTACGAGCAGTACTTC. The encoded protein is CASSQGRTAYEQYF.

The sample holds many counts of this clone. V is TRBV19 and J is TRBJ1-4, with D uncertain. The CDR3 sequence is 14 residues long. The V end lost 5 bases, the J end lost 4 bases, and 11 bases lay between the germline ends. The V gene's germline CDR1 is LNHDA and CDR2 SQIVND (reference sequence). CDR3 protein: CASSDPLVNEKLFF. DNA of the CDR3: TGTGCCAGTAGTGATCCACTCGTTAATGAAAAACTGTTTTTT.

In its sample, this clone was seen a few times. V gene TRBV28 combines with J gene TRBJ2-7; D remains ambiguous. This CDR3 has 14 amino acids. The germline gives CDR1 MDHEN, CDR2 SYDVKM. V gave up 2 bases and J gave up 5 bases, with 13 bases separating them. In nucleotides, the CDR3 is TGTGCCAGCAGTTTAGTGCAGTCCCCCCACGAGCAGTACTTC. It translates to CASSLVQSPHEQYF.

There are a few counts of this clone. Other DNA sequences in the same sample also yield this CDR3. The genes are TRBV28 and TRBJ1-6, with TRBD1 identical over 7 bases. V lost 5 bases, J lost 9 bases, and 10 bases stayed unmatched. The germline V gene has CDR1 MDHEN and CDR2 SYDVKM. The CDR3 spans 15 residues. CDR3 nucleotide sequence: TGTGCCAGCAGTCCGTCTAAGGGGGCTGGTTCACCCCTCCACTTT. Amino acids: CASSPSKGAGSPLHF.

Comment on this clone: The junction shows a germline mismatch at one end, possibly a read error. V gene TRBV19 combines with J gene TRBJ2-1; no clear D. From germline, CDR1 is LNHDA and CDR2 SQIVND (reference sequence). The CDR3 has 14 amino acids. The CDR3 region is CVSSPTSIIGEQFF. The CDR3 bases are TGTGTCAGTAGTCCTACTTCGATCATTGGTGAGCAGTTCTTC.

This clone was detected a few times. This chain connects TRBV9 to TRBJ1-6; TRBD1 might be the D (5 bases). Trimming left V 0 bases short and J 6 bases short, with 16 bases between. CDR1 and CDR2 (germline): SGDLS, YYNGEE. The CDR3 length is 17 residues. The CDR3 DNA is TGTGCCAGCAGCGTAGAAGGGGTGGGGGGAGCTAATTCACCCCTCCACTTT. This sequence encodes CASSVEGVGGANSPLHF.

The chain carries TRBV19 and TRBJ1-1, with D perhaps matching TRBD1 (5 bases). Germline assignment: CDR1 LNHDA and CDR2 SQIVND (reference sequence). V lost 2 bases and J lost 0, with 10 bases in between. CDR3 length equals 15 residues. CDR3 bases: TGTGCCAGTAGTATACAGGGCGCCCTGAACACTGAAGCTTTCTTT. Amino acids: CASSIQGALNTEAFF.

The V and J genes are TRBV2 and TRBJ1-1, with 7 nucleotides matching TRBD1. CDR1 and CDR2 from the germline V gene are SNHLY and FYNNEI. The CDR3 length is 14 residues. The ends lost 2 bases at V and 4 bases at J; junction bases unmatched: 4. CDR3 region: CASSENRGFTEAFF. DNA for the CDR3: TGTGCCAGCAGTGAAAACAGGGGTTTCACTGAAGCTTTCTTT.

V usage is TRBV2 and J usage is TRBJ2-1; the D gene is possibly TRBD1 (5 bases). V was trimmed by 3 bases and J by 14 bases, leaving 23 bases between them. The germline V gene has CDR1 SNHLY and CDR2 FYNNEI. This CDR3 spans 15 amino acids. The CDR3 region has the DNA TGTGCCAGCAGTGAGGACACCCCATTCTACAATGGGAAGTTCTTC. Translation gives CASSEDTPFYNGKFF.

With regard to this clone: Other DNA sequences within the sample encode an identical CDR3. The rearrangement links TRBV27 to TRBJ2-7; D call uncertain. This CDR3 spans 13 amino acids. Germline V gene data show CDR1 as MNHEY and CDR2 as SMNVEV (reference sequence). V was pared by 4 bases and J by 1 base, with 8 bases between. The CDR3 bases are TGTGCCAGCAGTTCGGTAGATTCCTACGAGCAGTACTTC. Encoded protein: CASSSVDSYEQYF.

This chain uses TRBV11-2 with TRBJ1-3, with TRBD1 as a possible D gene (5 bases). CDR3 length equals 16 residues. Deletions cut 5 bases from V and 0 bases from J, with 14 bases between. CDR1 and CDR2 from the germline V gene are SGHAT and FQNNGV. CDR3 sequence reads: CASSADSLDSGNTIYF. The DNA for the CDR3 is TGTGCCAGCAGCGCCGACAGCCTAGACTCTGGAAACACCATATATTTT.

This chain uses TRBV11-2 with TRBJ2-7; 10 bases match TRBD2. The CDR3 consists of 15 residues. Germline-derived CDR1 and CDR2 are SGHAT and FQNNGV. The CDR3 spells CSIIFGTSETYEQYF. In DNA, the CDR3 is TGTTCCATCATCTTCGGGACTAGCGAAACCTACGAGCAGTACTTC. Supplemented by reference TRBV11-2 and TRBJ2-7, the full variable domain reads EAGVAQSPRYKIIEKRQSVAFWCNPISGHATLYWYQQILGQGPKLLIQFQNNGVVDDSQLPKDRFSAERLKGVDSTLKIQPAKLEDSAVYLCSIIFGTSETYEQYFGPGTRLTVT.

This clone has a handful of counts. The chain is built from TRBV27 and TRBJ2-1; 9 bases are a match to TRBD1. Germline V gene lookup returns CDR1 MNHEY and CDR2 SMNVEV (reference sequence). Trimming cost V 8 bases and J 6 bases; bases outside gene matches: 11. The CDR3 contains 15 residues. CDR3 residues: CASAGDRVGGNEQFF. The CDR3 coding sequence is TGTGCCAGCGCTGGGGACAGGGTGGGGGGCAATGAGCAGTTCTTC.

With respect to this clone: A much larger clone sits a single nucleotide away, making a read error possible. Other DNA variants within this sample encode the same CDR3. The chain is built from TRBV2 and TRBJ2-7; possibly TRBD2 for D (7 bases). Trimming stripped 1 base from V and 5 bases from J, with 18 bases between. Looked up from germline, CDR1 is SNHLY and CDR2 is FYNNEI. CDR3 length equals 16 residues. CDR3 coding DNA: TGTGCCAGCAGTGAAGGATGGGGGGGCAGGGTCGACGAGCAGTACTTC. Its protein product is CASSEGWGGRVDEQYF.

This clone was picked up a small number of times. This chain connects TRBV6-1 to TRBJ1-2; 7 bases map to TRBD1. V lost 4 bases and J lost 8; bases outside the gene matches: 13. This CDR3 is 15 amino acids long. The germline V gene encodes CDR1 MNHNS and CDR2 SASEGT. The CDR3 region is CASSGPPGQSKGYTF. The CDR3 DNA follows: TGTGCCAGCAGTGGGCCCCCGGGACAGAGTAAAGGCTACACCTTC.

Sample share makes this clone medium-sized. The chain employs TRBV27 and TRBJ1-6; D gene unclear. Germline V lookup: CDR1 MNHEY, CDR2 SMNVEV (reference sequence). V was trimmed by 2 bases and J by 5 bases, leaving 7 bases between them. This CDR3 has 14 residues. CDR3 bases: TGTGCCAGCAGTTTAACGAGTGATAATTCACCCCTCCACTTT. As protein: CASSLTSDNSPLHF.

In this sample, this clone turned up many times. This chain connects TRBV15 to TRBJ2-1; 13 nucleotides agree with TRBD2. The germline CDR1 and CDR2 sequences are LNHNV and YYDKDF (reference sequence). V trimming: 7 bases; J trimming: 8 bases; junction bases outside the gene matches: 8. This CDR3 comprises 15 residues. CDR3 region: CATKDGLAGVDEQFF. The CDR3 coding sequence is TGTGCCACCAAGGATGGACTAGCGGGAGTGGATGAGCAGTTCTTC.

By frequency in the sample, this clone is medium-sized. This chain uses TRBV3-1 with TRBJ1-5; the D gene is possibly TRBD1 (5 bases). CDR1 and CDR2 (germline): LGHDT, YNNKEL (reference sequence). V lost 1 base and J 1 base, leaving 5 bases between the germline ends. This CDR3 contains 14 residues. DNA for the CDR3: TGTGCCAGCAGCCAAGGGGGGAGCAATCAGCCCCAGCATTTT. Translated: CASSQGGSNQPQHF.

As concerns this clone: One junction end disagrees with the germline gene, perhaps due to a read error. The J gene is TRBJ2-7, the V gene TRBV10-1, with 7 nucleotides matching TRBD1. This CDR3 is built from 14 residues. CDR1 is WNHNN, CDR2 SYGVQD, per germline (reference sequence). The CDR3 protein is CASRGDSVPYQQYF. The DNA of the CDR3 is TGCGCCAGCAGAGGGGACAGCGTCCCCTACCAGCAGTACTTC.

The sample holds many counts of this clone. The chain employs TRBV19 and TRBJ1-1; 8 bases align to TRBD1. The CDR3 runs to 14 residues. The germline V gene encodes CDR1 LNHDA and CDR2 SQIVND (reference sequence). Trimming at V came to 5 bases and at J to 4 bases, leaving 6 bases not matched to a gene. The CDR3 region has the DNA TGTGCCAGTAGTTTCCAGGGGGCGCGCACTGAAGCTTTCTTT. It encodes CASSFQGARTEAFF.

This clone has just a few counts. This sequence joins TRBV10-3 and TRBJ1-5; D remains unclear. Per the germline V gene, CDR1 is ENHRY and CDR2 is SYGVKD. Between the trimmed V and J ends, which lost 0 bases and 7 bases, there was a span of 7 bases. This CDR3 spans 13 amino acids. CDR3 loop: CAISESTGQPQHF. DNA for the CDR3: TGTGCCATCAGTGAGTCCACGGGGCAGCCCCAGCATTTT.

There are a few counts of this clone. The chain has TRBV28 and TRBJ1-2; 10 positions match TRBD1. From germline, CDR1 is MDHEN and CDR2 SYDVKM. V was clipped by 7 bases and J by 3 bases; unmatched bases: 5. This CDR3 is 14 amino acids long. The CDR3: CASTRDRGDYGYTF. The CDR3 DNA follows: TGTGCCAGCACTCGGGACAGGGGTGACTATGGCTACACCTTC.

Note on this clone: Relative to the germline gene, one junction end is altered; a read error may explain this. The chain combines TRBV28 with TRBJ2-3, with 8 bases lining up with TRBD2. The CDR3 totals 19 residues. The germline CDR1 and CDR2 sequences are MDHEN and SYDVKM. CDR3 sequence (DNA): TGTGCCAGCATTTCGCCTACCAAGCGGGAGAGGTTCGGCACAGATACGCGGTATTTT. Its translation: CASISPTKRERFGTDTRYF.

This clone occurred a few times. The DNA for the CDR3 is TGTGCCAGCAGTGGAAGCACAGATACGCAGTATTTT. It codes for CASSGSTDTQYF. The chain links TRBV2 to TRBJ2-3, with D hard to call. The length of the CDR3 is 12 residues. CDR1 is SNHLY and CDR2 is FYNNEI in the germline V gene. Between the trimmed V and J ends, which lost 4 bases and 0 bases, there was a span of 2 bases.

The chain carries TRBV6-1 and TRBJ1-5; TRBD1 might be the D (5 bases). Germline V gene lookup returns CDR1 MNHNS and CDR2 SASEGT. This CDR3 contains 13 residues. The V end was cut by 10 bases, the J end by 4 bases, with 14 bases between. This CDR3 is CAIHGAGNQPQHF. CDR3 DNA: TGTGCCATCCATGGGGCGGGAAATCAGCCCCAGCATTTT.

The chain employs TRBV5-1 and TRBJ2-7; 7 bases agree with TRBD1. The CDR3 is 14 residues long. The germline V gene encodes CDR1 SGHRS and CDR2 YFSETQ. V was clipped by 4 bases and J by 3 bases; unmatched bases: 7. CDR3 loop: CASSVGTACYEQYF. The CDR3 DNA follows: TGCGCCAGCAGCGTCGGGACAGCATGCTACGAGCAGTACTTC. Combining the CDR3 with reference TRBV5-1 and TRBJ2-7 gives the whole variable domain KAGVTQTPRYLIKTRGQQVTLSCSPISGHRSVSWYQQTPGQGLQFLFEYFSETQRNKGNFPGRFSGRQFSNSRSEMNVSTLELGDSALYLCASSVGTACYEQYFGPGTRLTVT.